This T cell receptor beta chain is drawn from a study of shared clonotypes between healthy human individuals. CDR3 length: 11 residues. CDR1 MNHEY and CDR2 SVGAGI come from the germline V gene. V dropped 6 bases and J dropped 6 bases, with 9 bases sitting between them. Sequencing was performed with immunoSEQ multiplex PCR; in TCRdb, only in-frame clones are kept and a portion is missing. The sample contains more than 2,000,000 clones, more than 90% of which appear only once. The source material was naive CD4+ T cells sorted from blood. Stated subset: CD45RA+ positively selected. This TCR came from a man younger than 30 in good health. The V and J genes are TRBV6-5 and TRBJ2-7, with unresolved D. The CDR3 loop is CASRLDGEQYF. DNA of the CDR3: TGTGCCAGCAGATTGGACGGCGAGCAGTACTTC.